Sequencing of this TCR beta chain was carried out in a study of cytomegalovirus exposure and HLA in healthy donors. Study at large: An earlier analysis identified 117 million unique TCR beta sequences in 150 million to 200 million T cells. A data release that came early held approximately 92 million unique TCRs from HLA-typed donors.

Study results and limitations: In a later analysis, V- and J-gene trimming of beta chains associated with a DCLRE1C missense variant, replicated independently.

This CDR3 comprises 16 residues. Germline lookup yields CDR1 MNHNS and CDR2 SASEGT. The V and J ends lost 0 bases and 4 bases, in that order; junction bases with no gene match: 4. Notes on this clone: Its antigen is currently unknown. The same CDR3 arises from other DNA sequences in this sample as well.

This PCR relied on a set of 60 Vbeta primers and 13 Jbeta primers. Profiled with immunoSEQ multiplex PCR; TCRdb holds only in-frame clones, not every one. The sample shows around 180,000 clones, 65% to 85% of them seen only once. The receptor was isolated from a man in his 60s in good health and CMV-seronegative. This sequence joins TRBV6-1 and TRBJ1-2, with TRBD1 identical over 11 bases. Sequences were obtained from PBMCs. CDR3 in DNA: TGTGCCAGCAGTGAAGCCTCGGGACAGGGGGGCTATGGCTACACCTTC. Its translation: CASSEASGQGGYGYTF.